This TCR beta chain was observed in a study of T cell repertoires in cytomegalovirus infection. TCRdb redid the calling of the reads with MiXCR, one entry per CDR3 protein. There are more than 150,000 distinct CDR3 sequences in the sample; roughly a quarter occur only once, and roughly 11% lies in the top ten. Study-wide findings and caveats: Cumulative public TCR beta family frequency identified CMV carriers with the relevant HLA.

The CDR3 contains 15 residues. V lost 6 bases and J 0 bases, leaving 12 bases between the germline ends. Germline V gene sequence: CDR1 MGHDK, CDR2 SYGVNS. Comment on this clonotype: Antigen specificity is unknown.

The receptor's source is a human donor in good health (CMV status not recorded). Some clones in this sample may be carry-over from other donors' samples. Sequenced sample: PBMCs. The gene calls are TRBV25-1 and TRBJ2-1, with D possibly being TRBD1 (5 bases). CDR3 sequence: CASSFQGISYNEQFF. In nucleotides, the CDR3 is TGTGCCAGCAGCTTCCAGGGAATCTCCTACAATGAGCAGTTCTTC.